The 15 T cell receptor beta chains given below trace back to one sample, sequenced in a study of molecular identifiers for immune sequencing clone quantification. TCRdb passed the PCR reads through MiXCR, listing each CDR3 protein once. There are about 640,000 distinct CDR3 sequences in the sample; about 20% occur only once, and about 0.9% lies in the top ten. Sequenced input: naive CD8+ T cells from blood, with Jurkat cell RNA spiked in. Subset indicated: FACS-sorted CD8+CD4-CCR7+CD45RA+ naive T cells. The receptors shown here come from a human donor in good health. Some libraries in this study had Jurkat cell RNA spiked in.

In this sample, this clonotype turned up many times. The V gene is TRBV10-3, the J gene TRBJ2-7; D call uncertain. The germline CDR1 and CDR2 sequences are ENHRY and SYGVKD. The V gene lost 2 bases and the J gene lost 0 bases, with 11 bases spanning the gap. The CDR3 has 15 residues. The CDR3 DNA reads TGTGCCATCAGTGAGGGCCCCGCGTCCTCCTACGAGCAGTACTTC. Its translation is CAISEGPASSYEQYF.

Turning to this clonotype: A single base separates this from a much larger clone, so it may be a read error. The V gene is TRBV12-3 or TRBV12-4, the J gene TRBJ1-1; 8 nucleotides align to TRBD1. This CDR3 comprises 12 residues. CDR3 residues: CASSRTGRTSNF. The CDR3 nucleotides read TGTGCCAGCAGCCGGACAGGGAGAACGTCGAACTTT.

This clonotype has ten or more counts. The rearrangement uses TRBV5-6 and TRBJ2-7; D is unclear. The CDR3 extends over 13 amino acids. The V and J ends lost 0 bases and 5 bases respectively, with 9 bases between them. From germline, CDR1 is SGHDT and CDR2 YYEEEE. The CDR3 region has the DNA TGTGCCAGCAGCTTGGGACAAAAAGACGAGCAGTACTTC. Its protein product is CASSLGQKDEQYF.

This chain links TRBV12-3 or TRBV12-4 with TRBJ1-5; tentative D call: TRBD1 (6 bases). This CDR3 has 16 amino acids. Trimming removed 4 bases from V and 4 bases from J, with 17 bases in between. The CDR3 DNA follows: TGTGCCAGCAGTTCCTCTTATCACACAGGGAATCAGCCCCAGCATTTT. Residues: CASSSSYHTGNQPQHF.

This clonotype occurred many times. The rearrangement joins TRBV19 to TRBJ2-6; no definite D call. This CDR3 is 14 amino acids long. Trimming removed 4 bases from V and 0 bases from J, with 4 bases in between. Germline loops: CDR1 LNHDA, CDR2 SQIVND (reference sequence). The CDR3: CASSTPSGANVLTF. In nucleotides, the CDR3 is TGTGCCAGTAGTACCCCCTCTGGGGCCAACGTCCTGACTTTC.

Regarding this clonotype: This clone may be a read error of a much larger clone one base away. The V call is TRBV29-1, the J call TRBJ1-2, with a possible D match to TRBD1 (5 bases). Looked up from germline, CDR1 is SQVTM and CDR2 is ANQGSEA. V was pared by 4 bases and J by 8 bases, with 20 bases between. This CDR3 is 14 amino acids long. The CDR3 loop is CSVGVQVFSYGYTF. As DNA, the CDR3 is TGCAGCGTTGGAGTACAGGTCTTTTCTTACGGCTACACCTTC.

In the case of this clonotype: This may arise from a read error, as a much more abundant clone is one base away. The CDR3 protein is CAWIPEYNSYEQYF. The CDR3 coding sequence is TGTGCCTGGATTCCAGAGTACAACTCCTACGAGCAGTACTTC. The chain is built from TRBV30 and TRBJ2-7; D not certain. The CDR3 contains 14 residues. The V gene lost 4 bases and the J gene lost 0 bases, with 13 bases spanning the gap. Germline V gene lookup returns CDR1 GTSNPN and CDR2 SVGIG (reference sequence). The variable domain in full, with the rest retrieved from reference TRBV30 and TRBJ2-7, is SQTIHQWPATLVQPVGSPLSLECTVEGTSNPNLYWYRQAAGRGLQLLFYSVGIGQISSEVPQNLSASRPQDRQFILSSKKLLLSDSGFYLCAWIPEYNSYEQYFGPGTRLTVT.

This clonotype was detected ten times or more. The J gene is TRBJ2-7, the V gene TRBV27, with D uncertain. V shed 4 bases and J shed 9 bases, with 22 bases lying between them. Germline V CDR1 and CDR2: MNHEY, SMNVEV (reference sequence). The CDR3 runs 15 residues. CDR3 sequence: CASSSLTSAITVQYF. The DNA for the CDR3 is TGTGCCAGCAGTTCTCTGACCTCAGCTATTACGGTGCAGTACTTC.

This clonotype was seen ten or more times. In nucleotides, the CDR3 is TGCGCCAGCAGCTTCCGGGACAGGGGCTCCTACGAGCAGTACTTC. This translates into CASSFRDRGSYEQYF. The V gene is TRBV10-2, the J gene TRBJ2-7, with TRBD1 matching 10 bases. CDR3 length equals 15 residues. Germline V CDR1 and CDR2: WSHSY, SAAADI. With 6 bases clipped from V and 0 bases from J, the junction kept 5 bases outside the gene matches.

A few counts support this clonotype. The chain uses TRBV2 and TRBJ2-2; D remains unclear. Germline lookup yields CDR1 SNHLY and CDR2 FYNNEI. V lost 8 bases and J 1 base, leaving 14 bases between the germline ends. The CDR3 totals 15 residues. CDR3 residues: CASLPVAENTGELFF. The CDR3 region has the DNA TGTGCCAGCCTCCCCGTGGCAGAGAACACCGGGGAGCTGTTTTTT. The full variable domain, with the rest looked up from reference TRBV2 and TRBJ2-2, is EPEVTQTPSHQVTQMGQEVILRCVPISNHLYFYWYRQILGQKVEFLVSFYNNEISEKSEIFDDQFSVERPDGSNFTLKIRSTKLEDSAMYFCASLPVAENTGELFFGEGSRLTVL.

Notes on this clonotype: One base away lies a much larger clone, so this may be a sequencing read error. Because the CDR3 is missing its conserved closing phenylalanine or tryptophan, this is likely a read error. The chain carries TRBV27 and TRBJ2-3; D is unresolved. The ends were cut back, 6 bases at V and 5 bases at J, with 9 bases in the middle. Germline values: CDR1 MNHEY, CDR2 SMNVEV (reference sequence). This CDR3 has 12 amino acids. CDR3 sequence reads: CASSHGVDTQYL. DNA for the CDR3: TGTGCCAGCAGCCACGGCGTAGATACGCAGTATCTT.

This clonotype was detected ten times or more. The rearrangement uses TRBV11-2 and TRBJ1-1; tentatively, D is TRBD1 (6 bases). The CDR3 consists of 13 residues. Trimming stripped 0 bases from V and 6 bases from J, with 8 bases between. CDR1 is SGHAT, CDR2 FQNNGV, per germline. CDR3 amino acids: CASSLDRGSEAFF. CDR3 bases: TGTGCCAGCAGCTTAGACAGGGGTTCTGAAGCTTTCTTT.

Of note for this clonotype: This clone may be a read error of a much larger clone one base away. The CDR3 region has the DNA TGCGCCCGCAGACAAAGACCAGATGAAAAACTGTTTTTT. It yields the protein CARRQRPDEKLFF. The gene calls are TRBV5-1 and TRBJ1-4; D is undetermined. Germline CDR1 and CDR2: SGHRS and YFSETQ. The CDR3 is 13 amino acids. The full variable domain, completed using reference TRBV5-1 and TRBJ1-4, is KAGVTQTPRYLIKTRGQQVTLSCSPISGHRSVSWYQQTPGQGLQFLFEYFSETQRNKGNFPGRFSGRQFSNSRSEMNVSTLELGDSALYLCARRQRPDEKLFFGSGTQLSVL.

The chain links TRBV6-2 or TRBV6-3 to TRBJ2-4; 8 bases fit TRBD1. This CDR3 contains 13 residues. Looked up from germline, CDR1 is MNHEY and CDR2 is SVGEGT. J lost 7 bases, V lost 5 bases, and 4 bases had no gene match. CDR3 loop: CASSPWTGNIQYF. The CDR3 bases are TGTGCCAGCAGTCCCTGGACAGGGAACATTCAGTACTTC.

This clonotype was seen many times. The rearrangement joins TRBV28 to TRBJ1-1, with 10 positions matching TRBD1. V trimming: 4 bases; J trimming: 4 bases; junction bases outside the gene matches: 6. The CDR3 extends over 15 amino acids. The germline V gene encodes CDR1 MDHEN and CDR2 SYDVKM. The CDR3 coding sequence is TGTGCCAGCAGTTCGATAAGGACAGGGGGCACTGAAGCTTTCTTT. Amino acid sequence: CASSSIRTGGTEAFF.